These 14 T cell receptor beta chains were all obtained from the same sample, sequenced in a study of blood T cells in healthy people across ages. A second PCR of 7 to 11 cycles used a sample-barcoded 5' primer and a J-beta primer mix. MiXCR, run by TCRdb on the 5' RACE reads, gives a single entry per CDR3 protein. In the table there are 1.5 million to 2 million distinct CDR3 sequences, roughly 32% of which are singletons. The sample taken for sequencing was blood. These receptors all come from a woman in her 30s in good health.

The table lists this clonotype with a few counts. The chain couples TRBV20-1 to TRBJ2-1; D call uncertain. This CDR3 contains 13 residues. V was cut by 5 bases and J by 6 bases, with 14 bases left in between. Germline CDR1 DFQATT, CDR2 SNEGSKA (reference sequence). The CDR3: CSAVGPHRNEQFF. The DNA of the CDR3 is TGCAGTGCTGTCGGGCCCCATCGCAATGAGCAGTTCTTC.

This clonotype was counted ten times or more. The gene calls are TRBV2 and TRBJ2-3; D possibly corresponds to TRBD2 (5 bases). Germline V lookup: CDR1 SNHLY, CDR2 FYNNEI. There are 14 residues in the CDR3. V shed 4 bases and J shed 3 bases, with 11 bases lying between them. CDR3 DNA sequence: TGTGCCAGCAGTGTGCCTAGCTTGACAGATACGCAGTATTTT. This codes for CASSVPSLTDTQYF. The full variable domain, completed using reference TRBV2 and TRBJ2-3, is EPEVTQTPSHQVTQMGQEVILRCVPISNHLYFYWYRQILGQKVEFLVSFYNNEISEKSEIFDDQFSVERPDGSNFTLKIRSTKLEDSAMYFCASSVPSLTDTQYFGPGTRLTVL.

The chain couples TRBV6-4 to TRBJ1-1, with a weak D call TRBD1 (5 bases). CDR1 is MRHNA and CDR2 is SNTAGT in the germline V gene. V was shortened by 0 bases and J by 5 bases, with 10 bases between the two germline ends. The CDR3 has 14 residues. The chain's CDR3 is CASSDSGGSTEAFF. CDR3 DNA sequence: TGTGCCAGCAGTGACTCCGGGGGGTCGACTGAAGCTTTCTTT.

In this sample, this clonotype turned up a few times. V usage is TRBV20-1 and J usage is TRBJ2-5, with D perhaps matching TRBD1 or TRBD2 (5 bases each). This CDR3 has 13 amino acids. Trimming pared 5 bases from V and 5 bases from J, leaving 15 bases between. Germline assignment: CDR1 DFQATT and CDR2 SNEGSKA (reference sequence). This chain's CDR3 is CSAGTPGKETQYF. CDR3 bases: TGCAGTGCTGGGACCCCGGGGAAGGAGACCCAGTACTTC.

This clonotype has a count of ten or more. The J gene is TRBJ2-1, the V gene TRBV4-1; D may be TRBD1 (5 bases). Germline V lookup: CDR1 MGHRA, CDR2 YSYEKL. This CDR3 spans 14 amino acids. V lost 1 base to trimming and J lost 8 bases, with 12 bases between them. The CDR3 DNA sequence: TGCGCCAGCAGCCAAGGCCAGGGTACCGATGAGCAGTTCTTC. This gives the protein CASSQGQGTDEQFF.

This clonotype was recorded many times. J is TRBJ2-7 and V is TRBV10-3; D call uncertain. The V and J ends lost 11 bases and 6 bases respectively, with 11 bases between them. Germline V gene sequence: CDR1 ENHRY, CDR2 SYGVKD. The CDR3 has 10 residues. The CDR3 DNA follows: TGTGCCTCCGGAGCCGGCGAGCAGTACTTC. Amino acids: CASGAGEQYF.

As for this clonotype: No conserved phenylalanine or tryptophan ends this CDR3, so it is likely a read error. The rearrangement links TRBV4-1 to TRBJ2-7; 7 bases agree with TRBD1. The germline V gene has CDR1 MGHRA and CDR2 YSYEKL. J lost 4 bases, V lost 0 bases, and 3 bases had no gene match. The CDR3 length is 14 residues. CDR3 DNA: TGCGCCAGCAGCCAAGAGACAGGGTTTTACGAGCAGTACTGC. It codes for CASSQETGFYEQYC.

V gene TRBV9 combines with J gene TRBJ2-7, with D possibly matching TRBD1 (6 bases). The V end lost 4 bases, the J end lost 2 bases, and 19 bases lay between the germline ends. This CDR3 contains 16 residues. The V gene's germline CDR1 is SGDLS and CDR2 YYNGEE. CDR3 bases: TGTGCCAGCAGCCCAAGCCAATACGGGGACACCTACGAGCAGTACTTC. It yields the protein CASSPSQYGDTYEQYF. The full variable domain, its missing parts supplied by reference TRBV9 and TRBJ2-7, is DSGVTQTPKHLITATGQRVTLRCSPRSGDLSVYWYQQSLDQGLQFLIQYYNGEERAKGNILERFSAQQFPDLHSELNLSSLELGDSALYFCASSPSQYGDTYEQYFGPGTRLTVT.

The CDR3 loop is CASRPTRRGDEQYF. The DNA for the CDR3 is TGTGCCAGCAGACCTACTAGGAGGGGGGACGAGCAGTACTTC. This chain uses TRBV6-2 or TRBV6-3 with TRBJ2-7, with D perhaps matching TRBD1 or TRBD2 (6 bases each). V was clipped by 6 bases and J by 5 bases, with 17 bases between them. The CDR3 has 14 amino acids. The germline CDR1 and CDR2 sequences are MNHEY and SVGEGT.

The DNA of the CDR3 is TGTGCCAGCAGTTCCCCCCAGCGGGGGACTCAGGGTACGCAGTATTTT. Residues: CASSSPQRGTQGTQYF. V and J are TRBV27 and TRBJ2-3; 8 positions match TRBD2. The V gene's germline CDR1 is MNHEY and CDR2 SMNVEV (reference sequence). J lost 8 bases, V lost 4 bases, and 14 bases had no gene match. The CDR3 runs 16 residues.

This clonotype was observed a few times. This chain connects TRBV4-1 to TRBJ1-5; D is unresolved. CDR1 is MGHRA, CDR2 YSYEKL, per germline. V lost 1 base, J lost 6 bases, and 16 bases lay in between. The CDR3 covers 16 residues. This CDR3 reads CASSQAPPGNVQPQHF. The CDR3 nucleotides are TGCGCCAGCAGCCAAGCTCCCCCGGGGAATGTTCAGCCCCAGCATTTT.

This clonotype came up a few times. The V and J genes are TRBV10-3 and TRBJ1-6, with D possibly TRBD1 on 5 matching bases. From germline, CDR1 is ENHRY and CDR2 SYGVKD. The CDR3 contains 15 residues. V was trimmed by 0 bases and J by 9 bases, leaving 12 bases between them. The CDR3 DNA reads TGTGCCATCAGTGAGTCGCAGGGTACGGCTTCACCCCTCCACTTT. It is translated as CAISESQGTASPLHF.

About this clonotype: Its ends do not fully match the called genes, so a read error is possible. The chain has TRBV20-1 and TRBJ2-3; TRBD2 aligns across 10 bases. CDR1 DFQATT and CDR2 SNEGSKA come from the germline V gene (reference sequence). CDR3 length equals 15 residues. CDR3 region: CSASRPSGSLDTQYF. CDR3 DNA: TGTAGTGCTAGTCGGCCTAGCGGGAGTTTAGATACGCAGTATTTT.

This clonotype was seen repeatedly, ten times or more. This chain uses TRBV29-1 with TRBJ2-5; possibly TRBD1 for D (5 bases). V lost 5 bases, J lost 3 bases, and 10 bases lay in between. The CDR3 is made up of 12 amino acids. The germline V gene encodes CDR1 SQVTM and CDR2 ANQGSEA. CDR3 amino acids: CSVKGAEETQYF. DNA for the CDR3: TGCAGCGTTAAAGGGGCAGAAGAGACCCAGTACTTC. Combining the CDR3 with reference TRBV29-1 and TRBJ2-5 gives the whole variable domain SAVISQKPSRDICQRGTSLTIQCQVDSQVTMMFWYRQQPGQSLTLIATANQGSEATYESGFVIDKFPISRPNLTFSTLTVSNMSPEDSSIYLCSVKGAEETQYFGPGTRLLVL.